The rows below give T cell receptor beta chains drawn from one sample of a study of T cell responses to AZD1222 COVID-19 vaccine. The data were produced by immunoSEQ multiplex PCR, yet TCRdb's version contains in-frame clones alone and is incomplete. The table lists about 160,000 clones, 85% to 90% of them singletons, with 4.3% in the top ten. Sequences were derived from peripheral blood, sampled 28 days after the second AZD1222 dose. These TCRs come from an adult who received the AZD1222 COVID-19 vaccine. The conserved cysteine and the conserved F or W are not part of the CDR3 here.

>TRBV18
ASSPEGRGEQY
>TRBV30
AWSVRGNTIY
>TRBV2
ASSLAGATEAF
>TRBV14
ASSTVAGGLFQETQY
>TRBV19
ASKAGWDYGYT
>TRBV7-3
ASSPRAARSGEQF
>TRBV5-1
ASSPGQGSYGYT
>TRBV29-1
SVQLGIHNSPLH
>TRBV6-8
ASRGQGGSGNTIY
>TRBV19
ASSISTNGQF
>TRBV3-1/TRBV3-2
ASSPQGYNEQF
>TRBV29-1
SVADVENYGYT
>TRBV20-1
SASSRDTEAF
>TRBV14
ASSLSRGGPNTEAF
>TRBV27
ASSRQGAGGTEAF
>TRBV19
ASSTPTRSYEQY
>TRBV5-4
ASKGQADSTEAF
>TRBV6-4
ASSDSVGNEQF
>TRBV12-3/TRBV12-4
ASSPQAAAKQF
>TRBV27
ASSSDRAEQF
>TRBV7-9
ASSSERMWLGAEAF
>TRBV4-3
ASGRTADIGNTIY
>TRBV13
ASSLGIAGNLETQY
>TRBV7-2
ASSLRSGQVLHEQY
>TRBV5-4
ASSLPVNYGYT
>TRBV4-1
ASSQGGFSGNTIY
>TRBV5-1
ASSGLAGSSYNEQF
>TRBV7-3
ASSPMSISSYNEQF
>TRBV7-7
ASSLYTGGMNTEAF
>TRBV9
ASSAHNGQGNHGYT
>TRBV7-9
ASSTTGSFTDTQY
>TRBV2
ATRQGPGNTEAF
>TRBV9
ASSPQPRGANYGYT
>TRBV12-3/TRBV12-4
ASRPGTGHGYT
>TRBV7-9
ASSSGQGAETQY
>TRBV2
ASSLVNQPQH
>TRBV10-3
AINARGASSYNEQF
>TRBV5-1
ASSRTDSYEQY
>TRBV5-1
ASSYDSYTEAF
>TRBV6-2/TRBV6-3
ASRPVTGEPMNTEAF